Following are 17 T cell receptor beta chains from one sample sequenced in a study of regulatory T cells in long-lasting Graves disease. The authors built TCR beta libraries using iRepertoire HTBI primers and Arm-PCR of CDR3 regions. TCRdb analysed the multiplex PCR reads with MiXCR anew, one entry per CDR3 protein. The sample lists about 310,000 distinct CDR3 sequences; roughly a fifth were seen once. Time point in this sample: persistent/refractory GD, antithyroid drugs over 5 years with positive TRAb. PBMCs provided the RNA from which the TCR library was made. This sample comprised peripheral blood mononuclear cells (PBMCs), obtained when the disease was refractory, from a patient treated with antithyroid drugs. Source of these receptors: a female donor with Graves disease.

At least ten counts were recorded for this clonotype. The genes are TRBV28 and TRBJ1-1, with 7 bases matching TRBD1. Trimming took 8 bases from V and 10 from J; bases not matched to a gene: 13. The CDR3 consists of 13 residues. Germline V gene sequence: CDR1 MDHEN, CDR2 SYDVKM. CDR3 coding DNA: TGTGCCAGCTCCCCCAGGGGGGAGATCTTAGCTTTCTTT. Amino acid sequence: CASSPRGEILAFF.

This clonotype was picked up many times. The rearrangement joins TRBV28 to TRBJ2-7; D is uncertain. Germline V gives CDR1 MDHEN, CDR2 SYDVKM. V was clipped by 2 bases and J by 7 bases, with 15 bases between them. This CDR3 spans 14 amino acids. CDR3 amino acids: CASSLDLTMREQYF. The DNA of the CDR3 is TGTGCCAGCAGTTTAGACCTGACGATGCGGGAGCAGTACTTC.

This rearrangement joins TRBV5-1 to TRBJ1-3; D is unclear. Germline loops: CDR1 SGHRS, CDR2 YFSETQ. The CDR3 totals 17 residues. V lost 4 bases and J lost 1, with 18 bases in between. As DNA, the CDR3 is TGCGCCAGCAGCGCCCTAGGTGGAACGGCTTCTGGAAACACCATATATTTT. Its translation: CASSALGGTASGNTIYF.

There are many counts of this clonotype. The chain joins TRBV28 to TRBJ2-5, with D maybe TRBD1 (6 bases). CDR1 is MDHEN, CDR2 SYDVKM, per germline. Trimming pared 5 bases from V and 5 bases from J, leaving 15 bases between. The CDR3 sequence is 14 residues long. CDR3 sequence reads: CASSLLMGAETQYF. The CDR3 DNA is TGTGCCAGCAGTCTCTTAATGGGGGCCGAGACCCAGTACTTC.

This chain joins TRBV19 and TRBJ1-2, with no clear D. Trimming pared 3 bases from V and 1 base from J, leaving 0 bases between. Germline assignment: CDR1 LNHDA and CDR2 SQIVND (reference sequence). The CDR3 is made up of 11 amino acids. The CDR3 is CASSINYGYTF. CDR3 in DNA: TGTGCCAGTAGTATTAACTATGGCTACACCTTC.

This clonotype was seen only a few times. The CDR3 region is CAISEQANTGELFF. For the CDR3, the DNA is TGTGCCATCAGTGAACAGGCAAACACCGGGGAGCTGTTTTTT. V gene TRBV10-3 combines with J gene TRBJ2-2; a weak D match, TRBD1 (5 bases). Trimming shortened V by 3 bases and J by 2 bases, and 7 bases separated the two germline ends. Germline values: CDR1 ENHRY, CDR2 SYGVKD. The CDR3 totals 14 residues.

This clonotype has at least ten counts. The V and J genes are TRBV6-2 or TRBV6-3 and TRBJ2-7, with 7 bases fitting TRBD2. CDR1 and CDR2 (germline): MNHEY, SVGEGT. Trimming cost V 6 bases and J 0 bases; bases outside gene matches: 8. The CDR3 length is 15 residues. This chain's CDR3 is CASRPVAGSSYEQYF. CDR3 nucleotide sequence: TGTGCCAGCAGACCTGTAGCGGGCAGCTCCTACGAGCAGTACTTC.

With regard to this clonotype: A much larger clone lies one base from this, so it may be a read error. V and J are TRBV7-9 and TRBJ2-5; perhaps TRBD2 as D (5 bases). CDR3 size: 14 residues. Trimming removed 7 bases at V and 7 bases at J, with 19 bases between. The germline CDR1 and CDR2 sequences are SEHNR and FQNEAQ (reference sequence). The CDR3 DNA reads TGTGCCAGCACACGACGGGGATTGGAAGGGACCCAGTACTTC. Encoded protein: CASTRRGLEGTQYF.

V and J are TRBV11-2 and TRBJ2-1; D uncertain. This CDR3 has 12 residues. The germline V gene encodes CDR1 SGHAT and CDR2 FQNNGV. Trimming took 0 bases from V and 15 from J, leaving 12 bases between them. For the CDR3, the DNA is TGTGCCAGCAGCTTAGATATCGGCTGGGCGTTCTTC. Its translation is CASSLDIGWAFF.

This clonotype was counted a few times. The chain carries TRBV7-9 and TRBJ2-7; the match to TRBD1 covers 8 bases. CDR3 length: 16 amino acids. V lost 1 base, J lost 6 bases, and 11 bases stayed unmatched. Germline CDR1 SEHNR, CDR2 FQNEAQ (reference sequence). The CDR3 DNA reads TGTGCCAGCAGCTTAGGCCGAGGCAGGGGGCGCGGCGAGCAGTACTTC. It encodes CASSLGRGRGRGEQYF.

The chain links TRBV7-2 to TRBJ1-2; 8 bases match TRBD1. The CDR3 extends over 12 amino acids. Trimming took 5 bases from V and 8 from J; bases not matched to a gene: 4. Germline CDR1 and CDR2: SGHTA and FQGNSA. The CDR3 reads CASSQGAWGYTF. The CDR3 coding sequence is TGTGCCAGCAGCCAGGGGGCCTGGGGCTACACCTTC.

This clonotype came up a few times. The V and J genes are TRBV25-1 and TRBJ1-2; D is perhaps TRBD1 (6 bases). Trimming left V 2 bases short and J 6 bases short, with 16 bases between. CDR3 length: 15 amino acids. Germline CDR1 and CDR2: MGHDK and SYGVNS. CDR3 protein: CASSEPGRGGDGYTF. The CDR3 region has the DNA TGTGCCAGCAGTGAACCGGGGAGGGGGGGCGATGGCTACACCTTC.

This clonotype appeared a few times. The rearrangement uses TRBV7-9 and TRBJ2-7; 10 positions agree with TRBD2. Trimming cost V 3 bases and J 7 bases; bases outside gene matches: 3. CDR1 and CDR2 from the germline V gene are SEHNR and FQNEAQ (reference sequence). The CDR3 contains 13 residues. The CDR3 DNA is TGTGCCAGCAGCTTGGGACTAGCGCGGGAGCAGTACTTC. Translating it yields CASSLGLAREQYF.

This clonotype was observed many times. The genes are TRBV28 and TRBJ2-7, with a possible D match to TRBD1 (6 bases). CDR1 is MDHEN, CDR2 SYDVKM, per germline. V shed 6 bases and J shed 2 bases, with 20 bases lying between them. This CDR3 contains 16 residues. This CDR3 reads CASRPADRRRTYEQYF. The CDR3 DNA follows: TGTGCCAGCAGGCCGGCTGACAGGAGACGTACCTACGAGCAGTACTTC.

This clonotype was detected many times. Its ends do not fully match the called genes, so a read error is possible. This rearrangement joins TRBV20-1 to TRBJ2-7; 7 bases line up with TRBD2. The CDR3 runs to 20 residues. CDR1 and CDR2 (germline): DFQATT, SNEGSKA (reference sequence). CDR3 region: CSARERGEGPIGRFSDEQYF. In DNA, the CDR3 is TGCAGTGCTAGAGAACGGGGGGAAGGGCCCATCGGGAGGTTCTCCGACGAGCAGTACTTC.

This clonotype has only a few counts. This chain links TRBV7-9 with TRBJ2-5; the D gene is possibly TRBD2 (6 bases). Trimming stripped 1 base from V and 5 bases from J, with 11 bases between. The CDR3 sequence is 14 residues long. Germline CDR1 and CDR2: SEHNR and FQNEAQ (reference sequence). The CDR3 loop is CASSLVSGLETQYF. In DNA, the CDR3 is TGTGCCAGCAGCTTAGTGTCGGGACTGGAGACCCAGTACTTC.

This CDR3 is CASSQGGSSREAKNIQYF. CDR3 nucleotides: TGCGCCAGCAGCCAAGGGGGTTCGTCTAGGGAAGCCAAAAACATTCAGTACTTC. This chain links TRBV4-1 with TRBJ2-4; D is unresolved. Between the trimmed V and J ends, which lost 1 base and 0 bases, there was a span of 16 bases. The CDR3 is made up of 18 amino acids. Germline V gene lookup returns CDR1 MGHRA and CDR2 YSYEKL.